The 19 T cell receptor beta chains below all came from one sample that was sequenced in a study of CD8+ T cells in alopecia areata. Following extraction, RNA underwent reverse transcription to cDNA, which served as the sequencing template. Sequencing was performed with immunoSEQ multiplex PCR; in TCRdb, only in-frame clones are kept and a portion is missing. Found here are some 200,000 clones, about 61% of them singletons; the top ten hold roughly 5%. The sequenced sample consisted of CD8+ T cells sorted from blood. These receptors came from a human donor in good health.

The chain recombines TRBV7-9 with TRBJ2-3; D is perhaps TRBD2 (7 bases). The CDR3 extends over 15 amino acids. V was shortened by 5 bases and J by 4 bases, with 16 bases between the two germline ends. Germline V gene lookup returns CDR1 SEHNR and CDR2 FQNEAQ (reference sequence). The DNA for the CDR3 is TGTGCCAGCAGCGCCTTCGGGCGGGGGCCAGATACGCAGTATTTT. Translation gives CASSAFGRGPDTQYF.

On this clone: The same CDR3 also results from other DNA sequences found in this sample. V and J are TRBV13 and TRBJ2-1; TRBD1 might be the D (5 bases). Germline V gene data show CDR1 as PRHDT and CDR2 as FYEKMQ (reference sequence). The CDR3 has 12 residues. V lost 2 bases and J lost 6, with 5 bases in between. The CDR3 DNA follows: TGTGCCAGCAGCTTAAGGGGCAATGAGCAGTTCTTC. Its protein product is CASSLRGNEQFF.

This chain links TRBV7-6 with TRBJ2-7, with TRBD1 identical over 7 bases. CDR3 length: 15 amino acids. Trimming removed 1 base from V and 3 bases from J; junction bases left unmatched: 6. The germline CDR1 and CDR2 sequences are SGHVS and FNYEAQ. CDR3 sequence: CASSLGDSRSYEQYF. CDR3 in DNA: TGTGCCAGCAGCTTAGGGGACAGCCGCAGCTACGAGCAGTACTTC. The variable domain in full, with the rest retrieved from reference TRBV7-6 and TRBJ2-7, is GAGVSQSPRYKVTKRGQDVALRCDPISGHVSLYWYRQALGQGPEFLTYFNYEAQQDKSGLPNDRFSAERPEGSISTLTIQRTEQRDSAMYRCASSLGDSRSYEQYFGPGTRLTVT.

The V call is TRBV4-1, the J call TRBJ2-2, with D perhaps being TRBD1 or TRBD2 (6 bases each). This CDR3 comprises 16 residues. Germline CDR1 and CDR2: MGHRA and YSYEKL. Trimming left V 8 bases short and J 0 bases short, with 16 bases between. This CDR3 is CASQAMGGPNTGELFF. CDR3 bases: TGCGCCAGCCAAGCCATGGGGGGCCCGAACACCGGGGAGCTGTTTTTT.

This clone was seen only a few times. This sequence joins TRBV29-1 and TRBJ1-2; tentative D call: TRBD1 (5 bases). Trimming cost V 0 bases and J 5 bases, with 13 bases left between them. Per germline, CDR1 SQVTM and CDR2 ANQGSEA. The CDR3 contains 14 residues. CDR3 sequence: CSVEEGGEGYGYTF. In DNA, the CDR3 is TGCAGCGTTGAAGAGGGGGGTGAGGGATATGGCTACACCTTC.

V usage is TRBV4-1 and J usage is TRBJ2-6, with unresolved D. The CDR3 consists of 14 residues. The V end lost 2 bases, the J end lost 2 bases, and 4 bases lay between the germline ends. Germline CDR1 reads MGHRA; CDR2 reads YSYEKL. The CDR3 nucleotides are TGCGCCAGCAGCCAAAAGGCTGGGGCCAACGTCCTGACTTTC. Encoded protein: CASSQKAGANVLTF.

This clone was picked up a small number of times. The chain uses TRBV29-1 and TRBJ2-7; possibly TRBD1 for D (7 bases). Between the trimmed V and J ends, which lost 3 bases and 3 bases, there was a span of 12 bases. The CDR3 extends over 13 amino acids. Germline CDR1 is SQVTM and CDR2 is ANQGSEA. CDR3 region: CSVDDREDYEQYF. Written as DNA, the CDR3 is TGCAGCGTTGATGACAGGGAGGACTACGAGCAGTACTTC.

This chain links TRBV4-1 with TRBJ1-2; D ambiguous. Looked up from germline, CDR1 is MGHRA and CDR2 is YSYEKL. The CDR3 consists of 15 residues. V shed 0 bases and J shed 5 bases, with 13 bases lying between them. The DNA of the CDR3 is TGCGCCAGCAGCCAAGAGGAGCGGGCGGTGTATGGCTACACCTTC. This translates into CASSQEERAVYGYTF.

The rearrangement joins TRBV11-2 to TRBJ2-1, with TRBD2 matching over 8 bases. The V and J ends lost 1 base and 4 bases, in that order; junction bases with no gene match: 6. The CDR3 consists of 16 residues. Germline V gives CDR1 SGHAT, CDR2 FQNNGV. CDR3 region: CASSLGRGGPYNEQFF. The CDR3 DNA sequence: TGTGCCAGCAGCTTAGGTCGCGGGGGGCCGTACAATGAGCAGTTCTTC. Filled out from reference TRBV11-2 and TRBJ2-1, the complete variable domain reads EAGVAQSPRYKIIEKRQSVAFWCNPISGHATLYWYQQILGQGPKLLIQFQNNGVVDDSQLPKDRFSAERLKGVDSTLKIQPAKLEDSAVYLCASSLGRGGPYNEQFFGPGTRLTVL.

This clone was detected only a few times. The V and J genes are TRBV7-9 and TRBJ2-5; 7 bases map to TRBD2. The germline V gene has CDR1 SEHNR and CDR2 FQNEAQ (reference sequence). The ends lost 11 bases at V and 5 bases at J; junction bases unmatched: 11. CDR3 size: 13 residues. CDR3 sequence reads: CASGRWGAETQYF. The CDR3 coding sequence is TGTGCCTCCGGGAGGTGGGGCGCGGAGACCCAGTACTTC.

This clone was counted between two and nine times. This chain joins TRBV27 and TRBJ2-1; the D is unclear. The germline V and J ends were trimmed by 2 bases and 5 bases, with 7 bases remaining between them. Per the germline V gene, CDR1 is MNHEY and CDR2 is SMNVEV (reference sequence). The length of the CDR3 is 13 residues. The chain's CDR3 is CASSLLPNNEQFF. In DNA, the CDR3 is TGTGCCAGCAGTTTACTTCCGAACAATGAGCAGTTCTTC.

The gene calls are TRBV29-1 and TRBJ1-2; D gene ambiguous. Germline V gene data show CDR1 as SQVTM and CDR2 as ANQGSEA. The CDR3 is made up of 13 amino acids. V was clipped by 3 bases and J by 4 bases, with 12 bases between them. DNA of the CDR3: TGCAGCGTTGACCCGGCCCCCACCTATGGCTACACCTTC. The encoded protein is CSVDPAPTYGYTF. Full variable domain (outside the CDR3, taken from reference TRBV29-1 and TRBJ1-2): SAVISQKPSRDICQRGTSLTIQCQVDSQVTMMFWYRQQPGQSLTLIATANQGSEATYESGFVIDKFPISRPNLTFSTLTVSNMSPEDSSIYLCSVDPAPTYGYTFGSGTRLTVV.

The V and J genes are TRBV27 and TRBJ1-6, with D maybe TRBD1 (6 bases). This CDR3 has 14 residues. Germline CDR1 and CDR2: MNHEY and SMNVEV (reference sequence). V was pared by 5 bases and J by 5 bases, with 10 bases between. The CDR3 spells CASSVGQDNSPLHF. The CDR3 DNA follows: TGTGCCAGCAGTGTGGGACAAGATAATTCACCCCTCCACTTT.

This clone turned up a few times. The CDR3 coding sequence is TGCAGCGTTGGGCGACAGGGAGATCAGCCCCAGCATTTT. This sequence encodes CSVGRQGDQPQHF. The V call is TRBV29-1, the J call TRBJ1-5, with 7 bases matching TRBD1. Per germline, CDR1 SQVTM and CDR2 ANQGSEA. V trimming: 4 bases; J trimming: 5 bases; junction bases outside the gene matches: 5. The CDR3 consists of 13 residues.

CDR3 DNA: TGCAGCGTTGCTCAGGGGTTTACTAATGAAAAACTGTTTTTT. This codes for CSVAQGFTNEKLFF. J is TRBJ1-4 and V is TRBV29-1; possibly TRBD1 for D (6 bases). The V end lost 4 bases, the J end lost 2 bases, and 11 bases lay between the germline ends. Germline CDR1 is SQVTM and CDR2 is ANQGSEA. This CDR3 contains 14 residues.

DNA of the CDR3: TGTGCCAGCAGCCCGGGGGACACTGAAGCTTTCTTT. Protein: CASSPGDTEAFF. The V gene is TRBV5-6, the J gene TRBJ1-1; D is perhaps TRBD1 (5 bases). CDR1 SGHDT and CDR2 YYEEEE come from the germline V gene. This CDR3 is built from 12 residues. V shed 4 bases and J shed 3 bases, with 7 bases lying between them. The full variable domain, completed using reference TRBV5-6 and TRBJ1-1, is DAGVTQSPTHLIKTRGQQVTLRCSPKSGHDTVSWYQQALGQGPQFIFQYYEEEERQRGNFPDRFSGHQFPNYSSELNVNALLLGDSALYLCASSPGDTEAFFGQGTRLTVV.

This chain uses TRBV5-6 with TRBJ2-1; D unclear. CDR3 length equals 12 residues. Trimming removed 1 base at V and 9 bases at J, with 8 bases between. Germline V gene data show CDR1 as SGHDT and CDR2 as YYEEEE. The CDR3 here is CASSLMSIEQFF. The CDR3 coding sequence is TGTGCCAGCAGCTTGATGAGCATTGAGCAGTTCTTC.

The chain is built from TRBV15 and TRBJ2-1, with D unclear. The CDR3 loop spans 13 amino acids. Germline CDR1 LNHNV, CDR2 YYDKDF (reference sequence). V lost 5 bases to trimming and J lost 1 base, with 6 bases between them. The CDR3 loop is CATSVFSYNEQFF. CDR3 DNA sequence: TGTGCCACCAGCGTCTTTTCCTACAATGAGCAGTTCTTC.

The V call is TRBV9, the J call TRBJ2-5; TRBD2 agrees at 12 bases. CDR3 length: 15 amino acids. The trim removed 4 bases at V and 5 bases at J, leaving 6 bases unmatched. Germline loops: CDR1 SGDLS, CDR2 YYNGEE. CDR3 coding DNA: TGTGCCAGCAGCCCGCGGACTAGCGGGACGGAGACCCAGTACTTC. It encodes CASSPRTSGTETQYF.